This T cell receptor (beta chain) was found in a study of T cells expressing NK-cell markers. Study-wide context: Sorted T-cell subsets CD3+CD56+NKG2C+, CD3+CD56+NKG2C- and CD3+CD56-NKG2C+ were TCR beta-sequenced. One of eight sequenced donors was HCMV-seronegative; the other seven were seropositive. Study-wide findings and caveats: Five or six donors showed dominant NKG2C+ clonotypes comprising about 1.0-7.0% of their CD8+ T cells.

The CDR3 has 14 residues. For each CDR3 protein, TCRdb gives one entry from its re-call of the 5' RACE reads, without DNA. This sample's table has 400,000 to 450,000 distinct CDR3 sequences. A note on this clonotype: Its antigen is unknown.

The chain carries TRBV12-3 or TRBV12-4 and TRBJ2-1; checking the TCRdb D call of TRBD2 is not possible without DNA. This receptor was identified in a woman between 18 and 75 years old in good health. The sample consisted of blood T cells: a sorted CD56 or NKG2C T cell subset, CD4+ or CD8+ T cells, or bulk PBMC T cells (not recorded which). The CDR3 is CASILREGNNEQFF.